This entry lists 2 T cell receptor beta chains sequenced from one sample in a study of blood T cell repertoires in COVID-19. The assay was immunoSEQ multiplex PCR, and TCRdb's table has in-frame clones only and misses some. The sample yields approximately 200,000 clones, 75% to 90% seen once. The sequencing input was PBMCs or T cells enriched from blood (not recorded which). Receptors originate from a woman between 18 and 29 years old in a cohort exposed to, infected with or recovered from COVID-19 (not recorded which).

This sequence joins TRBV9 and TRBJ2-3; the D gene is possibly TRBD2 (7 bases). V lost 6 bases, J lost 2 bases, and 16 bases lay in between. Germline lookup yields CDR1 SGDLS and CDR2 YYNGEE. This CDR3 contains 15 residues. The CDR3: CASKRAGASTDTQYF. In nucleotides, the CDR3 is TGTGCCAGCAAAAGGGCGGGGGCCTCCACAGATACGCAGTATTTT.

The rearrangement uses TRBV24-1 and TRBJ2-2; a possible D gene is TRBD2 (5 bases). Germline CDR1 and CDR2: KGHDR and SFDVKD. The length of the CDR3 is 17 residues. The ends were cut back, 4 bases at V and 6 bases at J, with 20 bases in the middle. Written as DNA, the CDR3 is TGTGCCACCAGTGACTCCGGTCTCGGGAAGGCACCCGGGGAGCTGTTTTTT. Protein: CATSDSGLGKAPGELFF.